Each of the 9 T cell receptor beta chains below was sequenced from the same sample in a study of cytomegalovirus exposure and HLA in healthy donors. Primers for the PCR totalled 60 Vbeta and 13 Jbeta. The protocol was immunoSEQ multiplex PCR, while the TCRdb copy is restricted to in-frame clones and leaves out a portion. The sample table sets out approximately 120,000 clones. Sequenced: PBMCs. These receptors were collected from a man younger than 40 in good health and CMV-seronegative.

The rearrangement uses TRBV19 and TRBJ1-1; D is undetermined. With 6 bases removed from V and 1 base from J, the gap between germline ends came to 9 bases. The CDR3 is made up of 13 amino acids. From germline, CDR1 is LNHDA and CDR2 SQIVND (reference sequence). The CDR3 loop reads CASSELRNTEAFF. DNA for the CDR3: TGTGCCAGTAGCGAGCTCCGGAACACTGAAGCTTTCTTT.

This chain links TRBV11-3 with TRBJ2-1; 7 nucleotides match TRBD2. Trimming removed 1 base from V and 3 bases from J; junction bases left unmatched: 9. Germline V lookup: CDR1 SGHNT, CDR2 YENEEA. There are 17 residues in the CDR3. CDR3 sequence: CASSLGGSDTHYNEQFF. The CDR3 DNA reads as TGTGCCAGCAGCTTAGGCGGGAGCGACACCCACTACAATGAGCAGTTCTTC.

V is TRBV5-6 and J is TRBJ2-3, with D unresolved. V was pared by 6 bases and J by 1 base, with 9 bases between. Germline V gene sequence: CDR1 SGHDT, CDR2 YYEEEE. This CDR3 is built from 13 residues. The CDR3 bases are TGTGCCAGCATTGACCGGGGCACAGATACGCAGTATTTT. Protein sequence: CASIDRGTDTQYF.

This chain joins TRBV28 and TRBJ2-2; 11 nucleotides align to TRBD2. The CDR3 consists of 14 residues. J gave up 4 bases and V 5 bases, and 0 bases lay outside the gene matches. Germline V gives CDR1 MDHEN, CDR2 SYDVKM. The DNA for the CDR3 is TGTGCCAGCAGTCTAGCGGGAGGCACCGGGGAGCTGTTTTTT. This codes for CASSLAGGTGELFF.

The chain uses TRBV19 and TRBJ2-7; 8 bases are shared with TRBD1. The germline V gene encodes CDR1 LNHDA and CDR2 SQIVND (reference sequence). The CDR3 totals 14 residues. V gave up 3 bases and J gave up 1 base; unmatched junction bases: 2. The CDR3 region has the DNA TGTGCCAGTAGTATGGGGACAGGATCCTACGAGCAGTACTTC. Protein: CASSMGTGSYEQYF.

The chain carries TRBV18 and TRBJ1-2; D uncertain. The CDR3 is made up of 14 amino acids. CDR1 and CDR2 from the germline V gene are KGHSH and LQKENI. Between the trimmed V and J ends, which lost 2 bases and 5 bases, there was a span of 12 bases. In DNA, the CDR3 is TGTGCCAGCTCACCAAACGGGGTGGAGTATGGCTACACCTTC. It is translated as CASSPNGVEYGYTF.

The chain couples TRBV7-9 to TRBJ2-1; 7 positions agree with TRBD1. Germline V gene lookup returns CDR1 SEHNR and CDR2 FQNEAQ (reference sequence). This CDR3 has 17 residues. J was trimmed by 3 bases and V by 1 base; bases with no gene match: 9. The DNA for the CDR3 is TGTGCCAGCAGCTTAGTGGATGGGACAGAAAACTACAATGAGCAGTTCTTC. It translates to CASSLVDGTENYNEQFF.

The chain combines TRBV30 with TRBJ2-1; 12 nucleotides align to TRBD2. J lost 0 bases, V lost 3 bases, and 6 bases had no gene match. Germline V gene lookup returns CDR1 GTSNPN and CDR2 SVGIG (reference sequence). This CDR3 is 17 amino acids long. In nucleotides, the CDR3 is TGTGCCTGGAGGGGACTAGCGGGCGACTTCTCCTACAATGAGCAGTTCTTC. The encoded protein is CAWRGLAGDFSYNEQFF.

The CDR3 spells CASSLAGGPAEQYF. The CDR3 nucleotides are TGTGCCAGCAGCCTAGCGGGAGGGCCGGCCGAGCAGTACTTC. The chain couples TRBV6-5 to TRBJ2-7; 12 bases align to TRBD2. This CDR3 is built from 14 residues. V was clipped by 6 bases and J by 6 bases; unmatched bases: 6. The germline V gene has CDR1 MNHEY and CDR2 SVGAGI.